This T cell receptor (beta chain) was documented in a study of blood T cell repertoires in COVID-19. V was shortened by 4 bases and J by 0 bases, with 10 bases between the two germline ends. Germline loops: CDR1 SGHKS, CDR2 YYEKEE (reference sequence). The CDR3 has 14 amino acids. Assay: immunoSEQ multiplex PCR; the TCRdb copy retains only in-frame clones and omits some. The sample gives hundreds of thousands of clones, around 87% of which show up once; around 1.4% is in the top ten. The rearrangement uses TRBV5-5 and TRBJ1-2, with a tentative D call TRBD1 (6 bases). This TCR came from a man aged 70 or older with acute or convalescent COVID-19. Input material: peripheral blood. The CDR3 region has the DNA TGTGCCAGCAGCCCGGACAGTCCTAACTATGGCTACACCTTC. Translation: CASSPDSPNYGYTF.